This TCR beta chain was sequenced for a study of blood T cell repertoires in COVID-19 (dated by TCRdb to 2019 to 2021). Describing the broader study: Collaborator samples came from the United States, Italy and Spain and covered acute and convalescent phases of COVID-19. The material from the prospective study consisted of cDNA or gDNA derived from T cells, B-cell-depleted T cells, or PBMCs. Subjects who had been exposed to COVID-19, were actively infected with it, or had recovered from it provided the deeply sampled blood TCRbeta repertoires that made up the dataset. The repertoires were released in a freely available public database intended as a resource for research on the immune response to SARS-CoV-2. Samples came from the ongoing ImmuneRACE study (first 160 participants) plus 1,254 subjects from 6 global collaborators. Nearly every sample came with metadata listing a de-identified subject ID, COVID-19 status, age in years and sex. Where available, HLA class I and class II types were taken from metadata supplied by the sample provider and were not determined by assay-based typing.

Looking up the germline V gene yields CDR1 SGHTA and CDR2 FQGNSA. The CDR3 sequence holds 15 residues, the cysteine and phenylalanine included. Only the CDR3 region is kept as DNA, spanning 45 bases read in frame from base 1. Ends trimmed: V by 1 base, J by 5 bases; bases unmatched to a gene: 3. Each collaborating institution followed its own protocols to collect whole blood in K2EDTA tubes. For TCRbeta analysis, collaborators shipped samples as frozen whole blood, isolated PBMCs, or DNA extracted from either of those sample types. On this clone: Its antigen remains undetermined. Base qualities are not at hand, and no much larger clone is one base apart.

What the study reported, not specific to this receptor: How much clinical and demographic metadata was included differed by source and by participant, and the metadata was provided uncurated.

TCRbeta CDR3 regions were amplified from genomic DNA by means of the immunoSEQ Assay, a bias-controlled multiplex PCR. The study's processing was this. Nucleated cell counts per sample were estimated from amplification of reference gene primers within the assay. To quantify the absolute abundance of each unique TCRbeta CDR3 rearrangement, sequence reads were collapsed and filtered. For each sample, productive Simpson clonality was calculated as the square root of Simpson's diversity index across productive rearrangements. Drawn from immuneACCESS, this table holds only the in-frame rearrangements with V and J called that TCRdb kept. Clones are partly lost; checked studies trace under half to an unresolved V gene and leave the rest unexplained. Clonal size and the V and J genes are those of that table, whereas D and trimming came from the DNA. The sample contains around 180,000 clones, approximately 80% of them found a single time. Of the sample, 1.5% to 1.9% falls within the top ten clones.

The TCR sequence derives from a human donor in a cohort sampled during active COVID-19. The chain uses TRBV7-2 and TRBJ2-3; 10 bases in the middle match TRBD1. Material: peripheral blood. The CDR3 protein: CASSLGQGARDTQYF. At the DNA level, the sequence is TGTGCCAGCAGCTTAGGACAGGGGGCGAGAGATACGCAGTATTTT. The full variable domain, completed from the reference TRBV7-2 and TRBJ2-3 proteins outside the CDR3, reads GAGVSQSPSNKVTEKGKDVELRCDPISGHTALYWYRQSLGQGLEFLIYFQGNSAPDKSGLPSDRFSAERTGGSVSTLTIQRTQQEDSAVYLCASSLGQGARDTQYFGPGTRLTVL.